This TCR beta chain was identified during a study of T cell responses to AZD1222 COVID-19 vaccine. The method was immunoSEQ multiplex PCR; TCRdb's version includes in-frame clones alone and lacks a portion of them. The table lists about 110,000 clones, around 91% of them singletons. The clonotype was recovered from an adult who received the AZD1222 COVID-19 vaccine. The sequences come from peripheral blood, collected 28 days after the second AZD1222 dose.

The CDR3 spells CASSLVSGPNQPQHF. The CDR3 nucleotides are TGCGCCAGCAGCTTGGTTAGTGGGCCCAATCAGCCCCAGCATTTT. The chain is built from TRBV5-1 and TRBJ1-5; the D is unclear. CDR3 length equals 15 residues. Germline lookup yields CDR1 SGHRS and CDR2 YFSETQ. Deletions cut 0 bases from V and 3 bases from J, with 10 bases between.